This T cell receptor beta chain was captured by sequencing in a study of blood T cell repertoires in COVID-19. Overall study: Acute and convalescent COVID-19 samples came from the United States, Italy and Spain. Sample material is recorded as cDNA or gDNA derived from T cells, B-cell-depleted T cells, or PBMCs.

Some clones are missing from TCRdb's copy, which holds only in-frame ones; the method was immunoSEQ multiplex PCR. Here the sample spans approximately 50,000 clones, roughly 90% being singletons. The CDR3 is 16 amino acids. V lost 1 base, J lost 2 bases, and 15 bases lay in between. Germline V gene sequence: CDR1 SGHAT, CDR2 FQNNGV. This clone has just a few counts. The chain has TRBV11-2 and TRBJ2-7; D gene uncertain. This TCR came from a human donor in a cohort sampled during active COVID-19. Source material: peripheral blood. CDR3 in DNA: TGTGCCAGCAGCTTAGCATTGTTAGCTCACACCTACGAGCAGTACTTC. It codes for CASSLALLAHTYEQYF.